The 31 T cell receptor beta chains below come from one sample, sequenced in a study of beta chain features in type 1 diabetes. The isolated RNA, all of it, was reverse transcribed, so expressed TCRB transcripts were what got sequenced. The method was immunoSEQ multiplex PCR; TCRdb's version includes in-frame clones alone and lacks a portion of them. The sample lists 200,000 to 250,000 clones, 25% to 35% occurring once. The sequenced sample consisted of central memory CD4+ T cells from blood. The receptors were sampled from a man younger than 45 in good health.

This clone turned up a few times. The chain employs TRBV7-2 and TRBJ2-1, with D possibly TRBD1 on 5 matching bases. CDR1 and CDR2 (germline): SGHTA, FQGNSA. V shed 6 bases and J shed 3 bases, with 15 bases lying between them. This CDR3 is 15 amino acids long. CDR3 DNA: TGTGCCAGCAGTGAAGGGGAAACCTACTACAATGAGCAGTTCTTC. Its protein is CASSEGETYYNEQFF. Combining the CDR3 with reference TRBV7-2 and TRBJ2-1 gives the whole variable domain GAGVSQSPSNKVTEKGKDVELRCDPISGHTALYWYRQSLGQGLEFLIYFQGNSAPDKSGLPSDRFSAERTGGSVSTLTIQRTQQEDSAVYLCASSEGETYYNEQFFGPGTRLTVL.

This chain uses TRBV5-1 with TRBJ2-7, with 8 bases fitting TRBD2. The ends lost 3 bases at V and 2 bases at J; junction bases unmatched: 7. The CDR3 sequence is 15 residues long. The germline V gene has CDR1 SGHRS and CDR2 YFSETQ. The CDR3 sequence: CASSSSTSETYEQYF. For the CDR3, the DNA is TGCGCCAGCAGCTCGTCGACTAGCGAGACCTACGAGCAGTACTTC.

Concerning this clone: Other DNA sequences of this sample code for an identical CDR3. This chain uses TRBV7-2 with TRBJ2-7; D is ambiguous. The CDR3 spans 12 residues. V lost 6 bases to trimming and J lost 0 bases, with 6 bases between them. Per the germline V gene, CDR1 is SGHTA and CDR2 is FQGNSA. In DNA, the CDR3 is TGTGCCAGCAGTTGGAACTCCTACGAGCAGTACTTC. The encoded protein is CASSWNSYEQYF.

There are a few counts of this clone. The V call is TRBV11-2, the J call TRBJ2-5; TRBD1 is a possible D gene (6 bases). Trimming shortened V by 2 bases and J by 5 bases, and 9 bases separated the two germline ends. The CDR3 has 13 amino acids. Germline assignment: CDR1 SGHAT and CDR2 FQNNGV. The CDR3 is CASSLTGWETQYF. The CDR3 region has the DNA TGTGCCAGCAGCTTAACAGGGTGGGAGACCCAGTACTTC.

V and J are TRBV10-3 and TRBJ2-7, with 8 positions matching TRBD1. Germline lookup yields CDR1 ENHRY and CDR2 SYGVKD. The trim removed 4 bases at V and 5 bases at J, leaving 10 bases unmatched. CDR3 length: 15 residues. Here the CDR3 reads CAISAASGTGDEQYF. As DNA, the CDR3 is TGTGCCATCAGTGCTGCGTCCGGGACAGGCGACGAGCAGTACTTC.

This clone was counted a few times. The J gene is TRBJ2-2, the V gene TRBV28, with D perhaps matching TRBD1 (5 bases). This CDR3 is 18 amino acids long. V shed 4 bases and J shed 7 bases, with 25 bases lying between them. Germline assignment: CDR1 MDHEN and CDR2 SYDVKM. The CDR3 coding sequence is TGTGCCAGCAGTTCCACAGGCCAGATTTACCTAAACGGCGGGGAGCTGTTTTTT. It is translated as CASSSTGQIYLNGGELFF. Filled out from reference TRBV28 and TRBJ2-2, the complete variable domain reads DVKVTQSSRYLVKRTGEKVFLECVQDMDHENMFWYRQDPGLGLRLIYFSYDVKMKEKGDIPEGYSVSREKKERFSLILESASTNQTSMYLCASSSTGQIYLNGGELFFGEGSRLTVL.

This clone appeared a single time. This chain connects TRBV15 to TRBJ1-2; D is ambiguous. CDR3 size: 12 residues. Germline V gene lookup returns CDR1 LNHNV and CDR2 YYDKDF (reference sequence). V dropped 5 bases and J dropped 8 bases, with 12 bases sitting between them. The CDR3 DNA reads as TGTGCCACCAGCCCGGACCGGTTCGGCTACACCTTC. Protein product: CATSPDRFGYTF. The full variable domain, in which reference TRBV15 and TRBJ1-2 provide the parts outside the CDR3, is DAMVIQNPRYQVTQFGKPVTLSCSQTLNHNVMYWYQQKSSQAPKLLFHYYDKDFNNEADTPDNFQSRRPNTSFCFLDIRSPGLGDTAMYLCATSPDRFGYTFGSGTRLTVV.

This clone was picked up a small number of times. The rearrangement links TRBV7-9 to TRBJ2-1; D is undetermined. Germline V gene lookup returns CDR1 SEHNR and CDR2 FQNEAQ (reference sequence). Trimming removed 5 bases at V and 0 bases at J, with 11 bases between. The CDR3 is 15 amino acids. The CDR3 coding sequence is TGTGCCAGCAGCCCCACCACGAGCTCCTACAATGAGCAGTTCTTC. Translated: CASSPTTSSYNEQFF.

This clone was seen a handful of times. Other DNA variants within this sample encode the same CDR3. The chain combines TRBV5-6 with TRBJ1-5; the D is unclear. The germline CDR1 and CDR2 sequences are SGHDT and YYEEEE. V lost 0 bases and J lost 2, with 0 bases in between. This CDR3 is built from 12 residues. CDR3 coding DNA: TGTGCCAGCAGCTTGGGCAATCAGCCCCAGCATTTT. It is translated as CASSLGNQPQHF.

This clone was picked up a small number of times. J is TRBJ2-7 and V is TRBV6-5; D remains ambiguous. Trimming stripped 6 bases from V and 5 bases from J, with 14 bases between. Germline CDR1 reads MNHEY; CDR2 reads SVGAGI. The CDR3 extends over 13 amino acids. CDR3 nucleotides: TGTGCCAGCAGGAGAGAGGCCGTTCACGAGCAGTACTTC. It specifies CASRREAVHEQYF.

This chain uses TRBV28 with TRBJ2-5; 7 positions agree with TRBD2. The DNA end is a closer match to TRBJ2-7, so the J assignment may be wrong. Germline V CDR1 and CDR2: MDHEN, SYDVKM. The CDR3 totals 12 residues. The CDR3 nucleotides are TGTGCCAGTGCTAGCGGAGTCTACGAGCAGTACTTC. Translation gives CASASGVYEQYF.

This clone came up many times. The chain employs TRBV29-1 and TRBJ2-5, with a tentative D call TRBD2 (5 bases). Trimming cost V 4 bases and J 4 bases, with 10 bases left between them. Germline values: CDR1 SQVTM, CDR2 ANQGSEA. The CDR3 length is 12 residues. The CDR3 coding sequence is TGCAGCGTTGTTTACGGAGGAGAGACCCAGTACTTC. It codes for CSVVYGGETQYF.

Ten or more counts support this clone. J is TRBJ2-7 and V is TRBV30, with 8 bases fitting TRBD1. Looked up from germline, CDR1 is GTSNPN and CDR2 is SVGIG (reference sequence). The CDR3 runs 14 residues. With V trimmed by 2 bases and J by 5 bases, 8 bases remained unmatched. CDR3 DNA: TGTGCCTGGAGTTCCACGGACAGGGTCCACGAGCAGTACTTC. Translated, it gives CAWSSTDRVHEQYF.

This clone has ten or more counts. The chain is built from TRBV7-2 and TRBJ1-1; unclear D gene. Trimming took off 5 bases at V and 1 base at J, with 11 bases between the two ends. The CDR3 totals 14 residues. Per germline, CDR1 SGHTA and CDR2 FQGNSA. The CDR3 loop is CASSPTLQNTEAFF. The DNA for the CDR3 is TGTGCCAGCAGCCCTACCTTGCAGAACACTGAAGCTTTCTTT.

The V and J genes are TRBV7-8 and TRBJ2-1; 9 bases fit TRBD2. The CDR3 length is 16 residues. After removal of 5 bases from V and 0 bases from J, the junction contained 5 bases not matched to a gene. Germline values: CDR1 SGHVS, CDR2 FQNEAQ. The DNA for the CDR3 is TGTGCCAGCAGCAACCGAGCGGGAGGCTCCTACAATGAGCAGTTCTTC. Translated: CASSNRAGGSYNEQFF.

The chain carries TRBV23-1 and TRBJ2-2; 9 bases line up with TRBD1. TRBV23-1 is an ORF, and what it does is uncertain. With V trimmed by 5 bases and J by 0 bases, 13 bases remained unmatched. This CDR3 has 19 amino acids. The CDR3 loop reads CASSSILDRGSPNTGELFF. As DNA, the CDR3 is TGCGCCAGCAGTTCTATACTGGACAGGGGCTCGCCGAACACCGGGGAGCTGTTTTTT.

Remarks on this clone: This may be a read error, as it is one base from a much larger clone. The chain recombines TRBV6-5 with TRBJ2-7; the D gene could be TRBD1 or TRBD2 (5 bases each). The ends were cut back, 6 bases at V and 0 bases at J, with 9 bases in the middle. Germline V gene data show CDR1 as MNHEY and CDR2 as SVGAGI. This CDR3 is built from 13 residues. In DNA, the CDR3 is TGTGCCAGCAGCTCCGGGACCTCCTACGAGCAGTACTTC. Its protein product is CASSSGTSYEQYF.

This chain connects TRBV5-4 to TRBJ1-5, with D perhaps TRBD1 (6 bases). There are 15 residues in the CDR3. With 3 bases removed from V and 6 bases from J, the gap between germline ends came to 16 bases. The V gene's germline CDR1 is SGHNT and CDR2 YYREEE (reference sequence). CDR3: CASSSIPGDPQPQHF. The CDR3, as DNA: TGTGCCAGCAGCTCAATTCCAGGGGACCCTCAGCCCCAGCATTTT.

The J gene is TRBJ2-3, the V gene TRBV10-3; the match to TRBD2 covers 7 bases. CDR1 is ENHRY, CDR2 SYGVKD, per germline. J gave up 3 bases and V 8 bases, and 5 bases lay outside the gene matches. The CDR3 sequence is 13 residues long. The CDR3 sequence: CAIGRELTDTQYF. The CDR3 DNA is TGTGCCATCGGGAGGGAGCTGACAGATACGCAGTATTTT.

The rearrangement joins TRBV30 to TRBJ2-4; D is unresolved. In germline, CDR1 is GTSNPN, CDR2 SVGIG (reference sequence). The CDR3 runs 13 residues. V was cut by 0 bases and J by 8 bases, with 11 bases left in between. CDR3 nucleotides: TGTGCCTGGAGTGTTATACAGCAAGACATTCAGTACTTC. It translates to CAWSVIQQDIQYF.

V is TRBV7-2 and J is TRBJ2-4, with 9 bases aligning to TRBD1. Germline V gene data show CDR1 as SGHTA and CDR2 as FQGNSA. V trimming: 5 bases; J trimming: 6 bases; junction bases outside the gene matches: 5. The CDR3 covers 14 residues. CDR3 region: CASSPDRGVNIQYF. CDR3 coding DNA: TGTGCCAGCAGCCCAGACAGGGGGGTAAACATTCAGTACTTC.

The sample holds many counts of this clone. The chain employs TRBV7-2 and TRBJ2-4; tentatively, D is TRBD2 (7 bases). This CDR3 comprises 14 residues. Germline V lookup: CDR1 SGHTA, CDR2 FQGNSA. The ends were cut back, 0 bases at V and 8 bases at J, with 11 bases in the middle. The CDR3 region has the DNA TGTGCCAGCAGCTTAGCGGGGGGGCCCGACATTCAGTACTTC. It codes for CASSLAGGPDIQYF.

This clone was counted a few times. This chain uses TRBV13 with TRBJ2-5, with 8 bases fitting TRBD1. Germline assignment: CDR1 PRHDT and CDR2 FYEKMQ (reference sequence). The CDR3 totals 16 residues. V lost 0 bases, J lost 5 bases, and 8 bases stayed unmatched. The CDR3 DNA reads TGTGCCAGCAGCTTAGGCCTTCAGGGGGCGGCCGAGACCCAGTACTTC. Translating gives CASSLGLQGAAETQYF. Using reference TRBV13 and TRBJ2-5 for the parts outside the CDR3, the full variable domain is AAGVIQSPRHLIKEKRETATLKCYPIPRHDTVYWYQQGPGQDPQFLISFYEKMQSDKGSIPDRFSAQQFSDYHSELNMSSLELGDSALYFCASSLGLQGAAETQYFGPGTRLLVL.

The chain uses TRBV5-4 and TRBJ2-1; D gene ambiguous. V lost 4 bases to trimming and J lost 5 bases, with 16 bases between them. CDR1 SGHNT and CDR2 YYREEE come from the germline V gene (reference sequence). The CDR3 extends over 15 amino acids. The CDR3 reads CASSVQSARNNEQFF. The CDR3 DNA sequence: TGTGCCAGCAGCGTCCAATCGGCCAGAAACAATGAGCAGTTCTTC.

This clone appeared a few times. The chain links TRBV30 to TRBJ1-3; D gene ambiguous. CDR1 and CDR2 from the germline V gene are GTSNPN and SVGIG (reference sequence). The CDR3 has 15 amino acids. V lost 4 bases, J lost 3 bases, and 16 bases lay in between. The CDR3 sequence: CAWTRTSLGGNTIYF. Written as DNA, the CDR3 is TGTGCCTGGACCCGAACGTCCTTAGGTGGAAACACCATATATTTT.

The chain employs TRBV27 and TRBJ1-6; D may be TRBD1 (5 bases). CDR1 and CDR2 from the germline V gene are MNHEY and SMNVEV (reference sequence). V was clipped by 5 bases and J by 7 bases, with 15 bases between them. The CDR3 covers 15 residues. DNA of the CDR3: TGTGCCAGCAGTGCGCGGGAGGGGACGAATTCACCCCTCCACTTT. This encodes CASSAREGTNSPLHF.

Ten or more counts support this clone. This CDR3 reads CSVRLGDYEQYF. The CDR3 nucleotides read TGCAGCGTTCGTTTAGGGGATTACGAGCAGTACTTC. V usage is TRBV29-1 and J usage is TRBJ2-7; D possibly corresponds to TRBD1 (5 bases). V was cut by 5 bases and J by 4 bases, with 12 bases left in between. The CDR3 covers 12 residues. Germline V CDR1 and CDR2: SQVTM, ANQGSEA.

The chain uses TRBV10-3 and TRBJ1-5; D possibly corresponds to TRBD1 (5 bases). Germline CDR1 is ENHRY and CDR2 is SYGVKD. This CDR3 contains 14 residues. V dropped 10 bases and J dropped 4 bases, with 17 bases sitting between them. CDR3: CATNHLGGNQPQHF. The CDR3 DNA is TGTGCCACCAACCACCTCGGGGGTAATCAGCCCCAGCATTTT.

The chain uses TRBV4-3 and TRBJ2-3; the match to TRBD2 covers 10 bases. CDR3 length: 15 amino acids. Germline V CDR1 and CDR2: LGHNA, YSLEER. V was clipped by 10 bases and J by 5 bases; unmatched bases: 12. CDR3 coding DNA: TGCGCCACCTCTTCCCCGGCTAGCGGGGGAGATACGCAGTATTTT. Encoded protein: CATSSPASGGDTQYF.

This chain connects TRBV9 to TRBJ2-3, with D maybe TRBD1 (6 bases). The length of the CDR3 is 16 residues. Germline V gene sequence: CDR1 SGDLS, CDR2 YYNGEE. Trimming removed 3 bases at V and 2 bases at J, with 16 bases between. In DNA form, the CDR3 reads TGTGCCAGCAGCGAAACGCTGGACAGAATCACAGATACGCAGTATTTT. It specifies CASSETLDRITDTQYF.

The chain carries TRBV9 and TRBJ2-5; maybe TRBD1 (6 bases). Trimming took off 3 bases at V and 4 bases at J, with 10 bases between the two ends. The CDR3 totals 13 residues. CDR1 and CDR2 from the germline V gene are SGDLS and YYNGEE. CDR3 in amino acids: CASSEQGVETQYF. DNA for the CDR3: TGTGCCAGCAGCGAACAGGGTGTAGAGACCCAGTACTTC. Variable domain in full (rest from reference TRBV9 and TRBJ2-5): DSGVTQTPKHLITATGQRVTLRCSPRSGDLSVYWYQQSLDQGLQFLIQYYNGEERAKGNILERFSAQQFPDLHSELNLSSLELGDSALYFCASSEQGVETQYFGPGTRLLVL.